This T cell receptor (beta chain) was sequenced for a study of shared clonotypes between healthy human individuals. The CDR3 length is 14 residues. CDR1 and CDR2 (germline): SGHRS, YFSETQ. V was pared by 5 bases and J by 5 bases, with 13 bases between. This clone was seen more than once but under ten times. Sequencing was performed with immunoSEQ multiplex PCR; in TCRdb, only in-frame clones are kept and a portion is missing. The table lists about 1 million clones, about 70% of them singletons. The specimen was memory CD4+ T cells sorted from blood. The subset is: CD45RA-negative fraction. V and J are TRBV5-1 and TRBJ1-4, with D possibly matching TRBD1 (5 bases). The TCR comes from a man in his late teens or twenties in good health. CDR3 region: CASRSGTGNEKLFF. DNA of the CDR3: TGCGCCAGCAGGTCCGGGACGGGAAATGAAAAACTGTTTTTT.